This entry features one TCR beta chain sequence. Its antigen is unidentified. The data were obtained in a study of glioma-infiltrating T cells after dendritic cell vaccination. Notes on the study in general: Few patients contributed both blood and tumor specimens. TCR clonality showed no direct relationship with survival.

Clones were sequenced by immunoSEQ multiplex PCR, and TCRdb holds only the in-frame ones, with some missing. Seen here are around 73,000 clones, roughly four fifths observed once, and the top ten hold about 2%. The receptor's source is a human donor with glioblastoma. This material consisted of blood, taken before dendritic cell vaccination.

This CDR3 reads CASSLGPNTEAFF. Written as DNA, the CDR3 is TGTGCCAGCAGCTTGGGGCCGAACACTGAAGCTTTCTTT. V is TRBV5-6 and J is TRBJ1-1; D gene ambiguous. The V gene lost 0 bases and the J gene lost 1 base, with 4 bases spanning the gap. The germline CDR1 and CDR2 sequences are SGHDT and YYEEEE. This CDR3 spans 13 amino acids.